These 30 T cell receptor beta chains were all obtained from the same sample, sequenced in a study of technical replicates of blood from a handful of donors. Produced via immunoSEQ multiplex PCR; TCRdb's table is partial and in-frame only. The sample has 65,000 to 85,000 clones, roughly 96% seen once. Sequenced material: T cells isolated from PBMCs. All receptors derive from a human donor in good health.

The V gene is TRBV6-5, the J gene TRBJ2-7; TRBD1 might be the D (5 bases). V lost 2 bases and J lost 0, with 8 bases in between. CDR1 and CDR2 (germline): MNHEY, SVGAGI. This CDR3 has 14 residues. CDR3 sequence (DNA): TGTGCCAGCAGTTACAAACAGGACTCCTACGAGCAGTACTTC. Amino acids: CASSYKQDSYEQYF.

The V gene is TRBV27, the J gene TRBJ1-2; D is perhaps TRBD1 (5 bases). The CDR3 spans 12 residues. The germline V gene has CDR1 MNHEY and CDR2 SMNVEV (reference sequence). Trimming took 2 bases from V and 4 from J, leaving 5 bases between them. CDR3 nucleotide sequence: TGTGCCAGCAGTTTACAGGGCTATGGCTACACCTTC. It is translated as CASSLQGYGYTF.

The V gene is TRBV19, the J gene TRBJ2-1; weak D call: TRBD1 (5 bases). The CDR3 sequence is 14 residues long. V was trimmed by 7 bases and J by 5 bases, leaving 15 bases between them. Looked up from germline, CDR1 is LNHDA and CDR2 is SQIVND (reference sequence). The CDR3 coding sequence is TGTGCCAGTAAATCGGACATTAAACACAATGAGCAGTTCTTC. It is translated as CASKSDIKHNEQFF.

V gene TRBV29-1 combines with J gene TRBJ2-2; TRBD1 is a possible D gene (5 bases). Germline CDR1 SQVTM, CDR2 ANQGSEA. V was cut by 2 bases and J by 6 bases, with 13 bases left in between. The CDR3 has 14 residues. CDR3 DNA: TGCAGCGTTGAATGGCAGGGTTTTCCCGGGGAGCTGTTTTTT. Its protein product is CSVEWQGFPGELFF.

The rearrangement uses TRBV30 and TRBJ1-1, with TRBD1 matching 9 bases. With 0 bases clipped from V and 3 bases from J, the junction kept 20 bases outside the gene matches. The germline V gene encodes CDR1 GTSNPN and CDR2 SVGIG (reference sequence). This CDR3 comprises 20 residues. CDR3 coding DNA: TGTGCCTGGAGTGTAATGGGGGAGGAGGACAGGGGATTTCTGGACACTGAAGCTTTCTTT. Its protein is CAWSVMGEEDRGFLDTEAFF. Drawing the rest from reference TRBV30 and TRBJ1-1, the complete variable domain is SQTIHQWPATLVQPVGSPLSLECTVEGTSNPNLYWYRQAAGRGLQLLFYSVGIGQISSEVPQNLSASRPQDRQFILSSKKLLLSDSGFYLCAWSVMGEEDRGFLDTEAFFGQGTRLTVV.

This rearrangement joins TRBV28 to TRBJ2-7; the match to TRBD1 covers 9 bases. Germline-derived CDR1 and CDR2 are MDHEN and SYDVKM. The J segment lost 4 bases and the V segment lost 2 bases, leaving 6 bases of the junction unmatched. The CDR3 totals 15 residues. In DNA, the CDR3 is TGTGCCAGCAGTTTACCCGGGACAGGGACATACGAGCAGTACTTC. Translating it yields CASSLPGTGTYEQYF.

This chain links TRBV10-3 with TRBJ2-3, with 9 bases fitting TRBD1. The V gene's germline CDR1 is ENHRY and CDR2 SYGVKD. Trimming at V came to 5 bases and at J to 3 bases, leaving 9 bases not matched to a gene. CDR3 length: 16 residues. CDR3: CAISQQGAVGTDTQYF. CDR3 coding DNA: TGTGCCATCAGTCAACAGGGGGCTGTTGGGACAGATACGCAGTATTTT.

V gene TRBV4-3 combines with J gene TRBJ2-5, with 8 bases matching TRBD2. This CDR3 is 17 amino acids long. J gave up 4 bases and V 0 bases, and 10 bases lay outside the gene matches. In germline, CDR1 is LGHNA, CDR2 YSLEER. The CDR3 coding sequence is TGCGCCAGCAGCCAAGAGCTGGGACTAGGCGGTGGAGAGACCCAGTACTTC. This codes for CASSQELGLGGGETQYF.

Only one count was recorded for this clone. The J gene is TRBJ2-5, the V gene TRBV28, with 8 bases matching TRBD1. The CDR3 is 15 residues long. From germline, CDR1 is MDHEN and CDR2 SYDVKM. V lost 5 bases and J lost 5; bases outside the gene matches: 10. CDR3 nucleotides: TGTGCCAGCAGTCCTCCAGGGGGCTGGGGGGAGACCCAGTACTTC. This translates into CASSPPGGWGETQYF.

The chain employs TRBV28 and TRBJ1-5; D ambiguous. The CDR3 spans 13 residues. V lost 6 bases and J 5 bases, leaving 11 bases between the germline ends. Germline V gene data show CDR1 as MDHEN and CDR2 as SYDVKM. CDR3 coding DNA: TGTGCCAGCAGCCTCAGTTACCATCAGCCCCAGCATTTT. This gives the protein CASSLSYHQPQHF.

The chain joins TRBV28 to TRBJ2-1; maybe TRBD1 (5 bases). The V end lost 2 bases, the J end lost 0 bases, and 8 bases lay between the germline ends. This CDR3 is 15 amino acids long. Germline V gene lookup returns CDR1 MDHEN and CDR2 SYDVKM. CDR3 protein: CASSLTDSSYNEQFF. The DNA of the CDR3 is TGTGCCAGCAGTTTAACAGACAGCTCCTACAATGAGCAGTTCTTC.

V usage is TRBV5-4 and J usage is TRBJ2-7; the match to TRBD2 covers 10 bases. J lost 3 bases, V lost 2 bases, and 5 bases had no gene match. Germline V gene data show CDR1 as SGHNT and CDR2 as YYREEE (reference sequence). This CDR3 is 15 amino acids long. The CDR3 region has the DNA TGTGCCAGCAGCTTTAGCGGGAGGCCCCTCTACGAGCAGTACTTC. Translating gives CASSFSGRPLYEQYF.

V usage is TRBV28 and J usage is TRBJ2-7; 14 nucleotides line up with TRBD2. Germline CDR1 is MDHEN and CDR2 is SYDVKM. The CDR3 length is 15 residues. Trimming took 2 bases from V and 5 from J; bases not matched to a gene: 2. The CDR3 here is CASSLAGLAGDEQYF. As DNA, the CDR3 is TGTGCCAGCAGTTTAGCGGGACTAGCGGGGGACGAGCAGTACTTC. Looking up the rest from reference TRBV28 and TRBJ2-7 gives the full variable domain: DVKVTQSSRYLVKRTGEKVFLECVQDMDHENMFWYRQDPGLGLRLIYFSYDVKMKEKGDIPEGYSVSREKKERFSLILESASTNQTSMYLCASSLAGLAGDEQYFGPGTRLTVT.

The chain is built from TRBV11-3 and TRBJ2-2; D uncertain. CDR1 is SGHNT and CDR2 is YENEEA in the germline V gene. This CDR3 contains 13 residues. Between the trimmed V and J ends, which lost 1 base and 6 bases, there was a span of 6 bases. The CDR3: CASSLGVSGELFF. In DNA form, the CDR3 reads TGTGCCAGCAGCTTAGGAGTGTCCGGGGAGCTGTTTTTT.

V and J are TRBV5-1 and TRBJ1-2; TRBD1 might be the D (6 bases). V dropped 2 bases and J dropped 7 bases, with 12 bases sitting between them. The germline CDR1 and CDR2 sequences are SGHRS and YFSETQ. This CDR3 has 13 amino acids. This chain's CDR3 is CASSFSSGVGYTF. CDR3 bases: TGCGCCAGCAGCTTTAGCTCAGGGGTTGGCTACACCTTC. The variable domain in full, with the rest retrieved from reference TRBV5-1 and TRBJ1-2, is KAGVTQTPRYLIKTRGQQVTLSCSPISGHRSVSWYQQTPGQGLQFLFEYFSETQRNKGNFPGRFSGRQFSNSRSEMNVSTLELGDSALYLCASSFSSGVGYTFGSGTRLTVV.

The sample holds one count of this clone. The gene calls are TRBV7-9 and TRBJ1-2; D gene unclear. Per the germline V gene, CDR1 is SEHNR and CDR2 is FQNEAQ (reference sequence). The V gene lost 4 bases and the J gene lost 6 bases, with 9 bases spanning the gap. The CDR3 has 12 residues. The CDR3 coding sequence is TGTGCCAGCAGCTCACCTAATAATGGCTACACCTTC. Translated, it gives CASSSPNNGYTF.

CDR3 region: CASRRVQNTEAFF. Written as DNA, the CDR3 is TGTGCCAGCAGGAGAGTCCAGAACACTGAAGCTTTCTTT. The V call is TRBV6-1, the J call TRBJ1-1; D unresolved. With 6 bases removed from V and 1 base from J, the gap between germline ends came to 9 bases. Germline V gene sequence: CDR1 MNHNS, CDR2 SASEGT. This CDR3 region has 13 residues.

V is TRBV6-5 and J is TRBJ1-5; D might be TRBD1 (6 bases). The CDR3 is made up of 13 amino acids. Germline CDR1 and CDR2: MNHEY and SVGAGI. Between the trimmed V and J ends, which lost 5 bases and 5 bases, there was a span of 10 bases. CDR3 DNA: TGTGCCAGCAGTGATGCAGGGGATCAGCCCCAGCATTTT. Protein product: CASSDAGDQPQHF.

This clone appeared once. The rearrangement joins TRBV2 to TRBJ1-2; the D is unclear. The CDR3 is 14 amino acids. From germline, CDR1 is SNHLY and CDR2 FYNNEI. V was cut by 4 bases and J by 3 bases, with 12 bases left in between. This CDR3 is CASSGRGIDYGYTF. The CDR3 coding sequence is TGTGCCAGCAGTGGTAGAGGGATTGACTATGGCTACACCTTC. Complete variable domain (other parts from reference TRBV2 and TRBJ1-2): EPEVTQTPSHQVTQMGQEVILRCVPISNHLYFYWYRQILGQKVEFLVSFYNNEISEKSEIFDDQFSVERPDGSNFTLKIRSTKLEDSAMYFCASSGRGIDYGYTFGSGTRLTVV.

This clone was detected once. The rearrangement links TRBV27 to TRBJ2-2; 9 bases map to TRBD2. V dropped 2 bases and J dropped 0; count of bases not matched to a gene: 4. Germline CDR1 is MNHEY and CDR2 is SMNVEV (reference sequence). The CDR3 extends over 17 amino acids. The CDR3 protein is CASSLLAGYANTGELFF. DNA for the CDR3: TGTGCCAGCAGTTTACTAGCGGGATACGCGAACACCGGGGAGCTGTTTTTT.

V is TRBV9 and J is TRBJ2-7; 7 nucleotides align to TRBD1. Germline CDR1 and CDR2: SGDLS and YYNGEE. Losses at the gene ends were 3 bases for V and 3 bases for J; bases not matched to a gene: 9. The CDR3 is made up of 15 amino acids. The CDR3 DNA is TGTGCCAGCAGCGCTTACGGGACAGAACTCTACGAGCAGTACTTC. It codes for CASSAYGTELYEQYF. Complete variable domain (other parts from reference TRBV9 and TRBJ2-7): DSGVTQTPKHLITATGQRVTLRCSPRSGDLSVYWYQQSLDQGLQFLIQYYNGEERAKGNILERFSAQQFPDLHSELNLSSLELGDSALYFCASSAYGTELYEQYFGPGTRLTVT.

The rearrangement joins TRBV6-5 to TRBJ2-1, with 7 positions matching TRBD2. Unmatched junction bases numbered 9, after V lost 6 bases and J lost 4 bases. The CDR3 is 15 amino acids. Germline CDR1 is MNHEY and CDR2 is SVGAGI. The CDR3 DNA sequence: TGTGCCAGCAGAACGCGGGCGGGAGAGTACAATGAGCAGTTCTTC. This translates into CASRTRAGEYNEQFF.

In nucleotides, the CDR3 is TGTGCCAGCAGCCCAATCGGGACAGGGGTAATCTACGAGCAGTACTTC. Protein product: CASSPIGTGVIYEQYF. The chain combines TRBV11-2 with TRBJ2-7; TRBD1 matches 10 bases. Per the germline V gene, CDR1 is SGHAT and CDR2 is FQNNGV. V lost 5 bases to trimming and J lost 3 bases; unmatched junction nucleotides: 10. CDR3 length: 16 residues.

This rearrangement joins TRBV9 to TRBJ2-6; D not certain. Germline loops: CDR1 SGDLS, CDR2 YYNGEE. V lost 0 bases and J lost 0, with 7 bases in between. The CDR3 runs to 16 residues. CDR3 sequence reads: CASSVAGISGANVLTF. CDR3 nucleotide sequence: TGTGCCAGCAGCGTAGCGGGTATCTCTGGGGCCAACGTCCTGACTTTC.

The chain is built from TRBV7-2 and TRBJ1-5; a possible D gene is TRBD1 (6 bases). Germline V CDR1 and CDR2: SGHTA, FQGNSA. The V gene lost 5 bases and the J gene lost 10 bases, with 12 bases spanning the gap. The CDR3 contains 12 residues. The CDR3 loop is CASSQTGGPQHF. The CDR3 coding sequence is TGTGCCAGCAGCCAGACAGGCGGCCCCCAGCATTTT.

The chain carries TRBV10-3 and TRBJ1-1; D unresolved. This CDR3 comprises 13 residues. V lost 6 bases and J 0 bases, leaving 8 bases between the germline ends. The germline V gene encodes CDR1 ENHRY and CDR2 SYGVKD. CDR3 amino acids: CAIRTSMNTEAFF. CDR3 coding DNA: TGTGCCATCAGGACAAGTATGAACACTGAAGCTTTCTTT.

The chain joins TRBV10-3 to TRBJ1-5; the D gene is possibly TRBD1 (6 bases). CDR1 is ENHRY and CDR2 is SYGVKD in the germline V gene. The V end lost 3 bases, the J end lost 2 bases, and 11 bases lay between the germline ends. This CDR3 is built from 15 residues. CDR3 DNA: TGTGCCATCAGTGATGGGGGCCGGGGCAATCAGCCCCAGCATTTT. The encoded protein is CAISDGGRGNQPQHF.

This CDR3 is CALGESGNTIYF. CDR3 DNA sequence: TGTGCCCTCGGAGAATCTGGAAACACCATATATTTT. The chain links TRBV30 to TRBJ1-3; no reliable D call. The CDR3 is 12 amino acids. The germline gives CDR1 GTSNPN, CDR2 SVGIG (reference sequence). V lost 8 bases and J 1 base, leaving 9 bases between the germline ends.

The chain carries TRBV7-6 and TRBJ2-3; 9 nucleotides line up with TRBD1. Germline lookup yields CDR1 SGHVS and CDR2 FNYEAQ. The CDR3 extends over 16 amino acids. The ends lost 3 bases at V and 4 bases at J; junction bases unmatched: 8. The CDR3 nucleotides are TGTGCCAGCAGCTTGCCTCGGACAGGGGATTCAGATACGCAGTATTTT. This encodes CASSLPRTGDSDTQYF.

J is TRBJ1-4 and V is TRBV6-1, with D possibly matching TRBD1 (5 bases). Germline loops: CDR1 MNHNS, CDR2 SASEGT. The V gene lost 6 bases and the J gene lost 8 bases, with 13 bases spanning the gap. The CDR3 sequence is 13 residues long. This chain's CDR3 is CASRGVGKEKLFF. CDR3 coding DNA: TGTGCCAGCAGAGGGGTAGGAAAAGAAAAACTGTTTTTT.